Described below is a single T cell receptor (beta chain) sequence and its context. The antigen remains unidentified. The CDR3 spans 14 residues. The source of the sample is a study of cytomegalovirus exposure and HLA in healthy donors. Study-wide results and limits: The study carried out a later analysis of TCR beta sequences. It associated around 17,000 of them with specific HLA alleles at a false discovery rate of 0.05.

Use of 60 Vbeta and 13 Jbeta primers characterized the PCR. Produced via immunoSEQ multiplex PCR; TCRdb's table is partial and in-frame only. This sample yields roughly 200,000 clones, of which 65% to 85% are seen a single time; around 2.6% belongs to the top ten. The receptor was derived from a female donor in good health and CMV-seronegative. Input material: PBMCs. V gene TRBV7-5 combines with J gene TRBJ1-5; the tabulated D call, TRBD1, remains unverified against the DNA. TRBV7-5 is reported as a pseudogene. In nucleotides, the CDR3 is TGTGCCAGAAGCCCCCGGACAGGACATCAGCCCCAGCATTTT. This gives the protein CARSPRTGHQPQHF.